This entry concerns a single TCR beta chain. These data originate in a study of shared clonotypes between healthy human individuals. There are 16 residues in the CDR3. CDR1 is SGDLS, CDR2 YYNGEE, per germline. V shed 0 bases and J 2 bases; nucleotides not matched to a gene: 5. Some clones are missing from TCRdb's copy, which holds only in-frame ones; the method was immunoSEQ multiplex PCR. The sample records millions of clones, 90% to 95% being singletons. The chain has TRBV9 and TRBJ2-3; 8 nucleotides match TRBD2. This sequence originates from a man between 18 and 35 years old in good health. Sequenced: naive CD4+ T cells sorted from blood. As to subset: CD45RA+ positively selected. CDR3 in amino acids: CASSVDIAGYTDTQYF. The CDR3 region has the DNA TGTGCCAGCAGCGTAGATATAGCGGGGTACACAGATACGCAGTATTTT. The full variable domain, rest sourced from reference TRBV9 and TRBJ2-3, is DSGVTQTPKHLITATGQRVTLRCSPRSGDLSVYWYQQSLDQGLQFLIQYYNGEERAKGNILERFSAQQFPDLHSELNLSSLELGDSALYFCASSVDIAGYTDTQYFGPGTRLTVL.